The 20 T cell receptor beta chains listed next were all sequenced from one sample in a study of Graves' ophthalmopathy and Graves' hyperthyroidism listed by TCRdb under 2018. Sequencing used an Illumina HiSeq 2000. For repertoire sequencing, the TCR beta CDR3 regions were amplified from RNA transcripts. A first-round RT-PCR used HTBI primers with the Qiagen OneStep RT-PCR kit, followed by a second-round multiplex PCR, size selection and purification. The raw public data were reprocessed by TCRdb itself: fastp quality trimming at Q25, MiXCR clonotype calling, in-frame beta chains only. Entries are consolidated by CDR3 protein sequence, retaining the most common genes and DNA. Present in this sample are a few hundred thousand distinct CDR3 sequences, approximately 18% of which were seen just once. 2.4% of the sample lies in the top ten. The sequenced material came from peripheral blood. The origin of the receptors is an adult woman with stable Graves' hyperthyroidism.

The V call is TRBV6-5, the J call TRBJ2-3; 10 bases line up with TRBD2. CDR1 is MNHEY, CDR2 SVGAGI, per germline. Losses at the gene ends were 6 bases for V and 1 base for J; bases not matched to a gene: 7. The CDR3 has 16 amino acids. The CDR3 nucleotides are TGTGCCAGCAGCCCTATTCTAGCGGGGGGCACAGATACGCAGTATTTT. Translated: CASSPILAGGTDTQYF.

The genes are TRBV19 and TRBJ1-1, with a weak D call TRBD1 (5 bases). CDR1 is LNHDA, CDR2 SQIVND, per germline (reference sequence). The CDR3 has 15 residues. V was shortened by 5 bases and J by 4 bases, with 17 bases between the two germline ends. CDR3 nucleotide sequence: TGTGCCAGTAGTTTCCAGGGAGGTCTCGGCACTGAAGCTTTCTTT. As protein: CASSFQGGLGTEAFF.

In this sample, this clonotype turned up many times. The chain joins TRBV7-2 to TRBJ2-7, with D perhaps TRBD2 (5 bases). The CDR3 covers 13 residues. The germline V gene encodes CDR1 SGHTA and CDR2 FQGNSA. Trimming cost V 6 bases and J 5 bases, with 14 bases left between them. Here the CDR3 DNA reads TGTGCCAGCAGGCTGGGAGTTTCCCACGAGCAGTACTTC. This sequence encodes CASRLGVSHEQYF.

This clonotype was observed at least ten times. This rearrangement joins TRBV29-1 to TRBJ1-2; tentative D call: TRBD1 (6 bases). Germline V gives CDR1 SQVTM, CDR2 ANQGSEA. The CDR3 runs to 14 residues. V lost 6 bases and J lost 0, with 14 bases in between. The CDR3 DNA is TGCAGCGTCCAAACAGGGAGAGCTAACTATGGCTACACCTTC. It yields the protein CSVQTGRANYGYTF.

This rearrangement joins TRBV4-2 to TRBJ2-5, with 10 bases fitting TRBD2. In germline, CDR1 is LGHNA, CDR2 YNFKEQ. V dropped 1 base and J dropped 5; count of bases not matched to a gene: 7. This CDR3 has 16 residues. The CDR3 loop reads CASSQGNLAGDETQYF. The CDR3 DNA sequence: TGTGCCAGCAGCCAAGGAAACCTAGCGGGAGACGAGACCCAGTACTTC.

The chain recombines TRBV27 with TRBJ2-2; the D gene is possibly TRBD2 (6 bases). Germline V CDR1 and CDR2: MNHEY, SMNVEV (reference sequence). Trimming stripped 1 base from V and 1 base from J, with 28 bases between. The CDR3 consists of 22 residues. The CDR3 is CASSLYPGFLLRAEGNTGELFF. The CDR3 coding sequence is TGTGCCAGCAGTTTATACCCTGGTTTCCTCCTTCGAGCGGAGGGGAACACCGGGGAGCTGTTTTTT.

This clonotype occurred a few times. The rearrangement links TRBV10-3 to TRBJ1-2; possibly TRBD1 for D (5 bases). This CDR3 comprises 11 residues. Trimming removed 8 bases from V and 5 bases from J, with 9 bases in between. Germline V gene sequence: CDR1 ENHRY, CDR2 SYGVKD. CDR3 in amino acids: CAIWAGYGYTF. DNA of the CDR3: TGTGCCATCTGGGCAGGGTATGGCTACACCTTC.

This clonotype was recorded a few times. No conserved phenylalanine or tryptophan is present at the end of the CDR3, so a read error is the likely explanation. V is TRBV12-3 or TRBV12-4 and J is TRBJ1-5, with D unclear. There are 13 residues in the CDR3. V was clipped by 3 bases and J by 0 bases, with 3 bases between them. CDR3 nucleotide sequence: TGTGCCAGCAGTTTGGGTAGCAATCAGCCCCAGCATTTA. It specifies CASSLGSNQPQHL.

This clonotype was counted many times. This chain joins TRBV12-3 or TRBV12-4 and TRBJ1-1; unclear D gene. V gave up 3 bases and J gave up 1 base, with 9 bases separating them. The CDR3 length is 14 residues. Here the CDR3 DNA reads TGTGCCAGCAGTTTCGTTGAGAAGAACACTGAAGCTTTCTTT. Residues: CASSFVEKNTEAFF.

Points on this clonotype: No conserved phenylalanine or tryptophan is present at the end of the CDR3, so a read error is the likely explanation. The chain recombines TRBV12-3 or TRBV12-4 with TRBJ1-1; maybe TRBD1 (6 bases). The CDR3 is 13 amino acids. Trimming took 2 bases from V and 7 from J, leaving 11 bases between them. CDR3 nucleotide sequence: TGTGCCAGCAGTTTAAGGGGGGCAGGTGAAGCTTTCTCG. Its protein product is CASSLRGAGEAFS.

This clonotype was counted ten times or more. The J gene is TRBJ1-5, the V gene TRBV5-6; D might be TRBD1 (5 bases). Germline-derived CDR1 and CDR2 are SGHDT and YYEEEE. Trimming took 3 bases from V and 0 from J, leaving 13 bases between them. The CDR3 runs 16 residues. DNA of the CDR3: TGTGCCAGCAGCTCCGGGACGTCCCTTAGCAATCAGCCCCAGCATTTT. Residues: CASSSGTSLSNQPQHF.

This clonotype was recorded many times. The chain has TRBV28 and TRBJ2-5; 7 bases fit TRBD1. This CDR3 has 14 residues. Trimming took 5 bases from V and 2 from J; bases not matched to a gene: 5. CDR1 MDHEN and CDR2 SYDVKM come from the germline V gene. The CDR3, as DNA: TGTGCCAGCAGTCCATTGGACAGGCAAGAGACCCAGTACTTC. This gives the protein CASSPLDRQETQYF.

V usage is TRBV7-6 and J usage is TRBJ2-5; TRBD2 matches 7 bases. In germline, CDR1 is SGHVS, CDR2 FNYEAQ. V lost 5 bases, J lost 3 bases, and 9 bases stayed unmatched. The CDR3 covers 15 residues. CDR3 amino acids: CASSRDYRSEETQYF. CDR3 in DNA: TGTGCCAGCAGCCGGGACTATCGGTCGGAAGAGACCCAGTACTTC.

This clonotype was seen at least ten times. This chain connects TRBV10-3 to TRBJ2-7; 7 bases map to TRBD1. V gave up 3 bases and J gave up 6 bases; unmatched junction bases: 5. Germline-derived CDR1 and CDR2 are ENHRY and SYGVKD. The CDR3 totals 13 residues. The CDR3 sequence is CAISERQGGEQYF. CDR3 DNA sequence: TGTGCCATCAGTGAAAGACAGGGCGGCGAGCAGTACTTC.

The chain joins TRBV20-1 to TRBJ2-7, with D possibly being TRBD2 (6 bases). There are 16 residues in the CDR3. Trimming left V 3 bases short and J 4 bases short, with 22 bases between. Germline V lookup: CDR1 DFQATT, CDR2 SNEGSKA (reference sequence). The CDR3 spells CSASTHRGVLKYEQYF. DNA of the CDR3: TGCAGTGCTAGTACCCACCGCGGGGTCTTAAAGTACGAGCAGTACTTC.

This clonotype was seen ten or more times. The chain uses TRBV12-3 or TRBV12-4 and TRBJ1-5, with D possibly matching TRBD1 (5 bases). The CDR3 spans 16 residues. V lost 1 base, J lost 2 bases, and 12 bases lay in between. The DNA of the CDR3 is TGTGCCAGCAGTTTAGGGACAATGGGCGGCAATCAGCCCCAGCATTTT. This gives the protein CASSLGTMGGNQPQHF.

This clonotype was counted at least ten times. The chain combines TRBV28 with TRBJ1-5; perhaps TRBD1 as D (5 bases). The CDR3 consists of 16 residues. Germline-derived CDR1 and CDR2 are MDHEN and SYDVKM. The germline V and J ends were trimmed by 7 bases and 3 bases, with 19 bases remaining between them. The chain's CDR3 is CASTLGVGISNQPQHF. As DNA, the CDR3 is TGTGCCAGCACCCTGGGGGTAGGGATTTCCAATCAGCCCCAGCATTTT.

This clonotype showed up many times. The chain joins TRBV19 to TRBJ2-5; a weak D match, TRBD1 (6 bases). Germline CDR1 is LNHDA and CDR2 is SQIVND (reference sequence). There are 12 residues in the CDR3. V gave up 7 bases and J gave up 5 bases, with 11 bases separating them. The CDR3 sequence is CASNLRGETQYF. In nucleotides, the CDR3 is TGTGCCAGTAACCTCAGGGGTGAGACCCAGTACTTC.

This clonotype has ten or more counts. The chain is built from TRBV6-1 and TRBJ2-1; TRBD1 or TRBD2 may be the D gene (5 bases each). Germline-derived CDR1 and CDR2 are MNHNS and SASEGT. The CDR3 sequence is 16 residues long. Deletions cut 1 base from V and 5 bases from J, with 15 bases between. The DNA for the CDR3 is TGTGCCAGCAGTGAAGTTGAGGGTAGGGGAAACAATGAGCAGTTCTTC. Translating gives CASSEVEGRGNNEQFF.

This clonotype was detected many times. This chain uses TRBV20-1 with TRBJ2-7, with no clear D. The germline CDR1 and CDR2 sequences are DFQATT and SNEGSKA (reference sequence). Trimming cost V 2 bases and J 2 bases, with 13 bases left between them. CDR3 size: 14 residues. This CDR3 reads CSARLTRAPYEQYF. CDR3 in DNA: TGCAGTGCTAGACTTACAAGGGCCCCCTACGAGCAGTACTTC.